Following are 4 T cell receptor beta chains from one sample sequenced in a study of beta chain features in type 1 diabetes. Study-wide points: Researchers report that Type 1 diabetes patients had moderately but significantly shorter TCRB CDR3s across all four CD4+ subsets.

Every bit of the isolated RNA underwent reverse transcription, so sequencing read expressed TCRB transcripts. The table came from immunoSEQ multiplex PCR; TCRdb's copy has only in-frame clones and leaves some out. The repertoire holds around 690,000 clones, around 12% seen once, with around 0.12% in the top ten. These TCRs are of unknown antigen specificity. Material: naive CD4+ T cells from blood. The receptor source for this set is a young man with type 1 diabetes.

The chain combines TRBV29-1 with TRBJ1-1; D is unclear. V was trimmed by 4 bases and J by 6 bases, leaving 15 bases between them. The germline V gene encodes CDR1 SQVTM and CDR2 ANQGSEA. The CDR3 has 13 residues. The CDR3 region is CSVARGAYSEAFF. CDR3 coding DNA: TGCAGCGTTGCCCGGGGAGCGTACTCTGAAGCTTTCTTT.

This clone has a handful of counts. The chain couples TRBV29-1 to TRBJ1-2; TRBD1 agrees at 7 bases. The V gene end was trimmed by 7 bases and the J gene end by 4 bases; junction bases not matched to a gene: 6. Germline values: CDR1 SQVTM, CDR2 ANQGSEA. CDR3 size: 12 residues. As DNA, the CDR3 is TGCAGCGGGGAAGACAGGGCCTATGGCTACACCTTC. Its protein is CSGEDRAYGYTF.

This clone was counted between two and nine times. The chain couples TRBV30 to TRBJ1-2, with 10 positions matching TRBD1. The germline gives CDR1 GTSNPN, CDR2 SVGIG (reference sequence). The length of the CDR3 is 13 residues. Trimming removed 5 bases from V and 4 bases from J; junction bases left unmatched: 4. The CDR3 reads CAWGTGARYGYTF. In DNA form, the CDR3 reads TGTGCCTGGGGGACAGGGGCACGCTATGGCTACACCTTC. The entire variable domain, with the rest obtained from reference TRBV30 and TRBJ1-2, is as follows: SQTIHQWPATLVQPVGSPLSLECTVEGTSNPNLYWYRQAAGRGLQLLFYSVGIGQISSEVPQNLSASRPQDRQFILSSKKLLLSDSGFYLCAWGTGARYGYTFGSGTRLTVV.

This chain links TRBV5-1 with TRBJ1-4, with D unresolved. Germline CDR1 SGHRS, CDR2 YFSETQ. Trimming removed 4 bases from V and 8 bases from J, with 15 bases in between. This CDR3 is 14 amino acids long. CDR3 loop: CASSLGQRGEKLFF. CDR3 DNA: TGCGCCAGCAGCCTCGGGCAGCGCGGGGAAAAACTGTTTTTT.